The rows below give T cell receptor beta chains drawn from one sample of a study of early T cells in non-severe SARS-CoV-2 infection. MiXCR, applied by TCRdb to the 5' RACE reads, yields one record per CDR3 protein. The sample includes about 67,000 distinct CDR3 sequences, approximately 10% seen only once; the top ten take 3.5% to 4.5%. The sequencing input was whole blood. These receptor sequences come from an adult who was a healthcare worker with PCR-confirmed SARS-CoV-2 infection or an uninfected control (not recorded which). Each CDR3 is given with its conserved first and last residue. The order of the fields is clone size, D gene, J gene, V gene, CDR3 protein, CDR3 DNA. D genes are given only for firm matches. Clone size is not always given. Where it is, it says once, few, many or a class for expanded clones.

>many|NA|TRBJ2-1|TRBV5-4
CASSSQGRDEQFF
TGTGCCAGCAGCTCTCAGGGCCGGGATGAGCAGTTCTTC
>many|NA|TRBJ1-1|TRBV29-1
CSVEKNTEAFF
TGCAGCGTTGAAAAAAACACTGAAGCTTTCTTT
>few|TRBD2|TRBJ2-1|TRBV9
CASNPGSGGAVDEQFF
TGTGCCAGCAACCCAGGAAGCGGGGGGGCCGTAGATGAGCAGTTCTTC
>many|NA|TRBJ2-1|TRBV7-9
CASSLSQNYNEQFF
TGTGCCAGCAGCCTGAGTCAGAACTACAATGAGCAGTTCTTC
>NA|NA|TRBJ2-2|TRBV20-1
CSARTENTGELFF
TGCAGTGCGCGGACTGAGAACACCGGGGAGCTGTTTTTT
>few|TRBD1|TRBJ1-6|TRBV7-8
CASSPPRRTGGVNSPLHF
TGTGCCAGCAGCCCACCACGCCGGACAGGGGGGGTAAATTCACCCCTCCACTTT
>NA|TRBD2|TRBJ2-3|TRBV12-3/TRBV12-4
CASSISLTTSGGGTDTQYF
TGTGCCAGCAGTATATCCCTTACTACTAGCGGGGGAGGCACAGATACGCAGTATTTT
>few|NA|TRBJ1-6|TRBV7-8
CASSLLESPLHF
TGTGCCAGCAGCTTACTCGAATCACCCCTCCACTTT
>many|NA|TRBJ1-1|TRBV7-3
CASSSTEAFF
TGTGCCAGCAGCTCCACTGAAGCTTTCTTT
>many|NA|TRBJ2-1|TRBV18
CASSLVGTSSYNEQFF
TGTGCCAGCTCACTAGTCGGGACATCTTCCTACAATGAGCAGTTCTTC
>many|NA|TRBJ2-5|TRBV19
CASSAQETQYF
TGTGCCAGTAGTGCTCAAGAGACCCAGTACTTC